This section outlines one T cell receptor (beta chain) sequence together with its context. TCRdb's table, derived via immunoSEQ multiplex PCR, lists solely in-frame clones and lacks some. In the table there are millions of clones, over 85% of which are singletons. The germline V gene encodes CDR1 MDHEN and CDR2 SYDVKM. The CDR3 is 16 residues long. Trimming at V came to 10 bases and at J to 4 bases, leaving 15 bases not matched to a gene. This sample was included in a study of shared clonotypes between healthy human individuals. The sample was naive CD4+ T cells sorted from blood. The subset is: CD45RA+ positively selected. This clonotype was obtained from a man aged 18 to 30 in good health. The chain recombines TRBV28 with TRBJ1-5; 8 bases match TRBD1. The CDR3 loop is CATLPSGQGVNQPQHF. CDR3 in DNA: TGTGCCACCCTTCCGAGCGGACAGGGAGTAAATCAGCCCCAGCATTTT.